Below, 20 T cell receptor beta chains from the same sample are listed, as sequenced in a study of neoadjuvant nivolumab and ipilimumab in lung cancer. Sequenced by immunoSEQ multiplex PCR; TCRdb stores in-frame clones only, minus some. This sample has 13,000 or so clones, with 90% to 97% found just once. Sequenced here: peripheral blood, sampled after neoadjuvant nivolumab, alone or with ipilimumab, at or shortly before surgery. These receptors were taken from an adult with non-small cell lung cancer.

The chain joins TRBV18 to TRBJ1-2; 9 bases agree with TRBD1. Germline trimming cut 3 bases from V and 6 bases from J; bases unmatched to any gene: 11. The CDR3 consists of 16 residues. Germline loops: CDR1 KGHSH, CDR2 LQKENI. CDR3 amino acids: CASSPPGTGWLDGYTF. CDR3 DNA sequence: TGTGCCAGCTCACCGCCCGGGACAGGGTGGCTTGATGGCTACACCTTC.

This chain joins TRBV10-2 and TRBJ1-5; D may be TRBD1 (6 bases). Germline lookup yields CDR1 WSHSY and CDR2 SAAADI. Trimming took 6 bases from V and 3 from J, leaving 15 bases between them. The CDR3 totals 15 residues. As DNA, the CDR3 is TGCGCCAGCAGGCCAACAGGGTACACCAATCAGCCCCAGCATTTT. As protein: CASRPTGYTNQPQHF.

The chain recombines TRBV5-1 with TRBJ2-1; 13 bases are a match to TRBD2. The CDR3 has 17 residues. Per the germline V gene, CDR1 is SGHRS and CDR2 is YFSETQ. The V segment lost 0 bases and the J segment 5 bases; nucleotides outside the gene matches: 5. This CDR3 is CASSLGPGTSGDNEQFF. The CDR3 DNA follows: TGCGCCAGCAGCTTGGGTCCCGGGACTAGCGGGGACAATGAGCAGTTCTTC.

V and J are TRBV6-6 and TRBJ1-4; D is unresolved. The CDR3 runs 13 residues. Germline V CDR1 and CDR2: MNHNY, SVGAGI (reference sequence). V was trimmed by 9 bases and J by 7 bases, leaving 15 bases between them. The CDR3 loop reads CARQARQLEKLFF. DNA for the CDR3: TGTGCCAGGCAGGCTCGGCAACTTGAAAAACTGTTTTTT.

The gene calls are TRBV18 and TRBJ2-1; 10 bases are a match to TRBD2. Germline values: CDR1 KGHSH, CDR2 LQKENI. This CDR3 has 18 residues. V shed 3 bases, J shed 1 base, and the junction held 9 bases outside the gene matches. The CDR3 region has the DNA TGTGCCAGCTCACCTGTCCTAGCGGGAGCTACATCCTACAATGAGCAGTTCTTC. Its protein is CASSPVLAGATSYNEQFF.

The rearrangement joins TRBV7-9 to TRBJ2-1, with D maybe TRBD2 (7 bases). The length of the CDR3 is 16 residues. Germline CDR1 reads SEHNR; CDR2 reads FQNEAQ (reference sequence). V was shortened by 5 bases and J by 7 bases, with 21 bases between the two germline ends. CDR3 sequence (DNA): TGTGCCAGCAGCCCCCGGGCGGGGGCTAGACGGAATGAGCAGTTCTTC. This encodes CASSPRAGARRNEQFF.

The chain links TRBV30 to TRBJ2-3, with TRBD2 matching 8 bases. This CDR3 contains 17 residues. Germline trimming cut 2 bases from V and 1 base from J; bases unmatched to any gene: 11. CDR1 is GTSNPN, CDR2 SVGIG, per germline (reference sequence). The CDR3 DNA reads as TGTGCCTGGAGTCCACCTACTAGCGGCCAGCGCACAGATACGCAGTATTTT. Its translation: CAWSPPTSGQRTDTQYF. The full variable domain, completed using reference TRBV30 and TRBJ2-3, is SQTIHQWPATLVQPVGSPLSLECTVEGTSNPNLYWYRQAAGRGLQLLFYSVGIGQISSEVPQNLSASRPQDRQFILSSKKLLLSDSGFYLCAWSPPTSGQRTDTQYFGPGTRLTVL.

This chain connects TRBV30 to TRBJ2-1; D not certain. CDR3 length equals 14 residues. Trimming left V 3 bases short and J 4 bases short, with 13 bases between. Per germline, CDR1 GTSNPN and CDR2 SVGIG (reference sequence). In DNA, the CDR3 is TGTGCCTGGAGCGTCATAGGACCGTACAATGAGCAGTTCTTC. Protein: CAWSVIGPYNEQFF.

This chain uses TRBV6-1 with TRBJ2-1; 10 positions match TRBD1. V was clipped by 3 bases and J by 7 bases; unmatched bases: 3. Looked up from germline, CDR1 is MNHNS and CDR2 is SASEGT. This CDR3 contains 14 residues. CDR3 coding DNA: TGTGCCAGCAGTGACGGACAGGGGGAGAATGAGCAGTTCTTC. The encoded protein is CASSDGQGENEQFF.

This chain links TRBV7-9 with TRBJ2-1, with D perhaps given as TRBD1 or TRBD2 (5 bases each). Per germline, CDR1 SEHNR and CDR2 FQNEAQ (reference sequence). With 1 base removed from V and 1 base from J, the gap between germline ends came to 8 bases. The CDR3 has 15 residues. Written as DNA, the CDR3 is TGTGCCAGCAGCTTAGATGGGGGATCCTACAATGAGCAGTTCTTC. Its translation: CASSLDGGSYNEQFF. The variable domain in full, completed from reference TRBV7-9 and TRBJ2-1, reads DTGVSQNPRHKITKRGQNVTFRCDPISEHNRLYWYRQTLGQGPEFLTYFQNEAQLEKSRLLSDRFSAERPKGSFSTLEIQRTEQGDSAMYLCASSLDGGSYNEQFFGPGTRLTVL.

V is TRBV5-1 and J is TRBJ1-4; a possible D gene is TRBD1 (5 bases). Germline V CDR1 and CDR2: SGHRS, YFSETQ. The CDR3 runs to 15 residues. V lost 6 bases, J lost 1 base, and 13 bases lay in between. The chain's CDR3 is CASKRWDGTNEKLFF. Written as DNA, the CDR3 is TGCGCCAGCAAGAGGTGGGACGGAACTAATGAAAAACTGTTTTTT.

This clone was seen just once. V usage is TRBV25-1 and J usage is TRBJ2-1; the match to TRBD1 covers 7 bases. The trim removed 1 base at V and 6 bases at J, leaving 9 bases unmatched. In germline, CDR1 is MGHDK, CDR2 SYGVNS. The CDR3 totals 16 residues. CDR3: CASSESGGFMGNEQFF. The CDR3 nucleotides read TGTGCCAGCAGTGAATCAGGGGGTTTTATGGGCAATGAGCAGTTCTTC.

V is TRBV7-9 and J is TRBJ1-2; D perhaps matches TRBD1 (6 bases). The length of the CDR3 is 14 residues. Looked up from germline, CDR1 is SEHNR and CDR2 is FQNEAQ (reference sequence). Trimming pared 3 bases from V and 4 bases from J, leaving 12 bases between. The CDR3 sequence: CASSFTGRGYGYTF. CDR3 nucleotide sequence: TGTGCCAGCAGCTTCACAGGGAGGGGCTATGGCTACACCTTC.

The rearrangement joins TRBV5-1 to TRBJ2-2; D perhaps matches TRBD1 (7 bases). V lost 0 bases, J lost 4 bases, and 10 bases lay in between. The V gene's germline CDR1 is SGHRS and CDR2 YFSETQ. The CDR3 length is 15 residues. CDR3 loop: CASSLGQGGTGELFF. In DNA form, the CDR3 reads TGCGCCAGCAGCTTGGGACAGGGAGGCACCGGGGAGCTGTTTTTT.

The chain links TRBV10-3 to TRBJ1-5, with a possible D match to TRBD1 (5 bases). Trimming left V 11 bases short and J 1 base short, with 12 bases between. Germline V lookup: CDR1 ENHRY, CDR2 SYGVKD. CDR3 size: 13 residues. Written as DNA, the CDR3 is TGTGCCGTCATACAGGAGAGCAATCAGCCCCAGCATTTT. This codes for CAVIQESNQPQHF.

This chain connects TRBV5-5 to TRBJ2-1; 9 bases fit TRBD1. The V and J ends lost 6 bases and 6 bases, in that order; junction bases with no gene match: 13. This CDR3 is built from 16 residues. The germline V gene has CDR1 SGHKS and CDR2 YYEKEE (reference sequence). The CDR3 DNA sequence: TGTGCCAGCATCCCACCCGGGACAGGGTTCTCCAATGAGCAGTTCTTC. Protein: CASIPPGTGFSNEQFF.

This clone was observed once. The V and J genes are TRBV5-6 and TRBJ2-7; perhaps TRBD1 as D (5 bases). CDR3 length equals 16 residues. Deletions cut 0 bases from V and 1 base from J, with 14 bases between. The V gene's germline CDR1 is SGHDT and CDR2 YYEEEE. The CDR3 reads CASSLVVVRTSYEQYF. CDR3 bases: TGTGCCAGCAGCTTGGTAGTGGTTAGGACATCCTACGAGCAGTACTTC.

V usage is TRBV11-1 and J usage is TRBJ2-5; D ambiguous. The CDR3 has 14 amino acids. V shed 0 bases and J shed 3 bases, with 8 bases lying between them. From germline, CDR1 is SGHAT and CDR2 FQDESV (reference sequence). Written as DNA, the CDR3 is TGTGCCAGCAGCTTAGCGAACCAGAAAGAGACCCAGTACTTC. Encoded protein: CASSLANQKETQYF.

V usage is TRBV7-6 and J usage is TRBJ1-1; the D gene is possibly TRBD1 (5 bases). The CDR3 covers 16 residues. The V and J ends lost 5 bases and 1 base respectively, with 17 bases between them. Germline assignment: CDR1 SGHVS and CDR2 FNYEAQ. The CDR3 protein is CASSTLTVPGNTEAFF. The CDR3 DNA sequence: TGTGCCAGCAGCACCTTGACAGTTCCCGGGAACACTGAAGCTTTCTTT.

The rearrangement links TRBV6-5 to TRBJ2-1; D is unresolved. This CDR3 region has 15 residues. V lost 2 bases to trimming and J lost 0 bases, with 8 bases between them. CDR1 is MNHEY, CDR2 SVGAGI, per germline. CDR3 protein: CASSYDSLSYNEQFF. The CDR3 DNA follows: TGTGCCAGCAGTTACGACTCTCTCTCCTACAATGAGCAGTTCTTC.